What follows describes a single T cell receptor (beta chain). Antigen: not known. This sample is part of a study of cytomegalovirus exposure and HLA in healthy donors. Study at large: An earlier analysis identified 120 million or so unique TCR beta sequences in approximately 170 million T cells.

Deletions cut 2 bases from V and 5 bases from J, with 14 bases between. This CDR3 is built from 15 residues. The germline V gene encodes CDR1 SGHDT and CDR2 YYEEEE. PCR was performed using 60 Vbeta and 13 Jbeta primers. Some clones are missing from TCRdb's copy, which holds only in-frame ones; the method was immunoSEQ multiplex PCR. The table lists some 270,000 clones, about four fifths of them singletons. Study conclusions and caveats: In a later analysis, TCR beta V- and J-gene trimming showed a link to a missense DCLRE1C variant. There were several of the most significant clusters that appeared linked to common viral pathogens in a later analysis.

Sequenced input: PBMCs. The rearrangement joins TRBV5-6 to TRBJ1-5; D not certain. This clonotype originated in a girl aged 2 to 9 in good health and CMV-seronegative. As DNA, the CDR3 is TGTGCCAGCAGCTTTTATGGGAGGTACGATCAGCCCCAGCATTTT. This sequence encodes CASSFYGRYDQPQHF.